The TCR beta chain described here comes from a study of blood T cell repertoires in COVID-19. Self-reported history from a screening survey and questionnaire set each donor's cohort. Symptom resolution, clearance, or two negative PCRs marked donors in Cohort 3 as recovered. V gave up 5 bases and J gave up 3 bases; unmatched junction bases: 5. This CDR3 has 15 residues. The germline V gene has CDR1 SGHTA and CDR2 FQGNSA. In the source study's methods: Nucleated cell counts were estimated from reference gene primer amplification. Clones were sequenced by immunoSEQ multiplex PCR, and TCRdb holds only the in-frame ones, with some missing. V, J and clone size derive from that table, while D and trimming were established from the DNA sequence. The table lists under 350,000 clones, more than 90% of them singletons, with around 2.5% in the top ten.

The V gene is TRBV7-2, the J gene TRBJ2-5, with TRBD2 matching over 11 bases. The source material was PBMCs or T cells enriched from blood (not recorded which). This sequence originates from a man in his 60s who had recovered from COVID-19. The CDR3 loop is CASSEGLAAKETQYF. The CDR3, as DNA: TGTGCCAGCAGCGAGGGACTAGCGGCCAAAGAGACCCAGTACTTC.